This T cell receptor (beta chain) derives from a study of blood T cell repertoires in COVID-19. Germline lookup yields CDR1 LGHNA and CDR2 YSLEER. J lost 7 bases, V lost 1 base, and 4 bases had no gene match. This CDR3 comprises 13 residues. Libraries were prepared by immunoSEQ multiplex PCR; TCRdb keeps only in-frame clonotypes and omits some of them. The sample lists some 45,000 clones; around nine tenths were seen once. Sequencing input: peripheral blood. The chain links TRBV4-3 to TRBJ2-7; 7 bases agree with TRBD1. The sequence derives from a human donor in a cohort sampled during active COVID-19. CDR3 region: CASSQGGGGEQYF. The CDR3 DNA follows: TGCGCCAGCAGCCAAGGAGGGGGCGGGGAGCAGTACTTC.